Detailed here is one T cell receptor (beta chain). The antigen is unknown. The data belong to a study of T cell responses to AZD1222 COVID-19 vaccine. Whole-study findings and limits: Clonal diversity may have been underestimated, and the donors were mostly white British, with more females than males.

Sequencing used immunoSEQ multiplex PCR; TCRdb keeps in-frame clones, though not all of them. This table holds about 150,000 clones, around 93% found once. The ends lost 3 bases at V and 8 bases at J; junction bases unmatched: 4. The CDR3 contains 14 residues. The germline V gene has CDR1 WSHSY and CDR2 SAAADI. The chain combines TRBV10-2 with TRBJ1-6; 7 bases fit TRBD1. The starting material was peripheral blood, obtained on day 0 of AZD1222 vaccination. The TCR originated in an adult in good health. In DNA, the CDR3 is TGCGCCAGCAGTGATACAGGGGTACATTCACCCCTCCACTTT. This encodes CASSDTGVHSPLHF.